The next 25 T cell receptor beta chains were all read from a single sample in a study of T cell responses to AZD1222 COVID-19 vaccine (dated by TCRdb to the early 2020s). The time point label corresponds to: baseline before first vaccination. The library relied on the immunoSEQ multiplex PCR assay. TCRdb stores this immuneACCESS table with in-frame sequences only. Part of the clones is absent; in the studies checked, under half of the shortfall reflects unresolved V genes, and no reason is known for the rest. The sample table contains about 100,000 clones; only one count was recorded for 92% of them. Of the sample, about 1.2% falls within the top ten clones. The starting material was peripheral blood, obtained on day 0 of AZD1222 vaccination. The receptors originated from an adult in good health.

The chain recombines TRBV25-1 with TRBJ1-1; 10 nucleotides line up with TRBD1. CDR1 is MGHDK, CDR2 SYGVNS, per germline. With 5 bases clipped from V and 2 bases from J, the junction kept 5 bases outside the gene matches. The CDR3 extends over 15 amino acids. CDR3 nucleotide sequence: TGTGCCAGCAGTCCGACAGGGGGCGTAAACACTGAAGCTTTCTTT. Its protein product is CASSPTGGVNTEAFF.

The chain employs TRBV5-1 and TRBJ2-3, with 11 positions matching TRBD1. Looked up from germline, CDR1 is SGHRS and CDR2 is YFSETQ. CDR3 length equals 17 residues. The J segment lost 4 bases and the V segment lost 0 bases, leaving 7 bases of the junction unmatched. CDR3: CASSLARGQGVPDTQYF. The CDR3 coding sequence is TGCGCCAGCAGCTTGGCCAGGGGACAGGGGGTTCCAGATACGCAGTATTTT.

The chain has TRBV14 and TRBJ2-1; no clear D gene. V shed 4 bases and J shed 5 bases, with 6 bases lying between them. The germline gives CDR1 SGHDN, CDR2 FVKESK. The CDR3 loop spans 12 amino acids. CDR3 amino acids: CASSPTHNEQFF. CDR3 bases: TGTGCCAGCAGCCCTACCCACAATGAGCAGTTCTTC.

This clone was recorded only once. V is TRBV7-2 and J is TRBJ2-1, with TRBD2 as a possible D gene (5 bases). V lost 1 base and J lost 3, with 10 bases in between. The CDR3 totals 15 residues. The V gene's germline CDR1 is SGHTA and CDR2 FQGNSA. The CDR3 DNA follows: TGTGCCAGCAGCTTAGGCGGGTCGTACTACAATGAGCAGTTCTTC. It encodes CASSLGGSYYNEQFF.

The chain combines TRBV19 with TRBJ1-6; unclear D gene. The V gene lost 3 bases and the J gene lost 7 bases, with 10 bases spanning the gap. The germline V gene has CDR1 LNHDA and CDR2 SQIVND (reference sequence). The CDR3 runs 14 residues. The CDR3 region is CASSIAVANSPLHF. DNA for the CDR3: TGTGCCAGTAGTATTGCGGTGGCGAATTCACCCCTCCACTTT.

As regards this clone: One junction end disagrees with the germline gene, perhaps due to a read error. This same CDR3 is encoded by further DNA sequences in the sample. The chain couples TRBV4-3 to TRBJ1-4, with D tentatively TRBD1 (5 bases). Per the germline V gene, CDR1 is LGHNA and CDR2 is YSLEER. The CDR3 has 16 amino acids. This CDR3 reads CASSHLETATNEKLFF. For the CDR3, the DNA is TGCGCCAGCAGCCACCTCGAGACAGCAACCAATGAAAAACTGTTTTTT.

This clone occurred once. The chain is built from TRBV30 and TRBJ1-1; tentative D call: TRBD1 (6 bases). Germline V gene sequence: CDR1 GTSNPN, CDR2 SVGIG (reference sequence). Trimming pared 5 bases from V and 7 bases from J, leaving 14 bases between. This CDR3 has 12 amino acids. The CDR3 DNA reads TGTGCCTGGGGTCTCGGACAGAGTGAAGCTTTCTTT. It yields the protein CAWGLGQSEAFF.

This clone was seen a handful of times. The V call is TRBV28, the J call TRBJ1-5, with 8 nucleotides matching TRBD1. Germline V gene data show CDR1 as MDHEN and CDR2 as SYDVKM. V lost 10 bases, J lost 5 bases, and 7 bases stayed unmatched. The CDR3 runs 13 residues. CDR3 DNA: TGTGCCACCCTAGGACAGGGCCATCAGCCCCAGCATTTT. Protein product: CATLGQGHQPQHF.

V and J are TRBV5-6 and TRBJ2-1, with 7 bases that match TRBD1. V lost 4 bases to trimming and J lost 0 bases; unmatched junction nucleotides: 4. The V gene's germline CDR1 is SGHDT and CDR2 YYEEEE. The CDR3 covers 15 residues. The CDR3 coding sequence is TGTGCCAGCAGCCCCAGGGACAGCTCCTACAATGAGCAGTTCTTC. Encoded protein: CASSPRDSSYNEQFF.

The V gene is TRBV24-1, the J gene TRBJ1-1; D may be TRBD1 (5 bases). The V end was cut by 6 bases, the J end by 1 base, with 8 bases between. Germline V gene lookup returns CDR1 KGHDR and CDR2 SFDVKD. The CDR3 sequence is 13 residues long. This CDR3 reads CATSSTGNTEAFF. Here the CDR3 DNA reads TGTGCCACCAGTTCCACAGGGAACACTGAAGCTTTCTTT.

The gene calls are TRBV10-3 and TRBJ1-1, with D perhaps matching TRBD1 (5 bases). The CDR3 consists of 14 residues. Deletions cut 10 bases from V and 0 bases from J, with 15 bases between. The germline CDR1 and CDR2 sequences are ENHRY and SYGVKD. This CDR3 is CASETGRMNTEAFF. The CDR3 DNA sequence: TGTGCCAGCGAAACGGGACGGATGAACACTGAAGCTTTCTTT.

This chain joins TRBV6-5 and TRBJ1-4; a weak D match, TRBD1 (6 bases). Deletions cut 7 bases from V and 6 bases from J, with 15 bases between. The CDR3 is 14 amino acids. Germline V gives CDR1 MNHEY, CDR2 SVGAGI. For the CDR3, the DNA is TGTGCCAGCACCCGAATACAGGGATATGAAAAACTGTTTTTT. Encoded protein: CASTRIQGYEKLFF.

The genes are TRBV11-2 and TRBJ1-1; 7 bases are shared with TRBD1. The CDR3 spans 16 residues. With V trimmed by 5 bases and J by 0 bases, 9 bases remained unmatched. Germline CDR1 SGHAT, CDR2 FQNNGV. CDR3 DNA sequence: TGTGCCAGCAGCCCTTTACTAGGACAGGTGAACACTGAAGCTTTCTTT. This gives the protein CASSPLLGQVNTEAFF.

There are a few counts of this clone. The chain combines TRBV24-1 with TRBJ2-2, with TRBD1 as a possible D gene (5 bases). V dropped 3 bases and J dropped 7 bases, with 8 bases sitting between them. Germline CDR1 and CDR2: KGHDR and SFDVKD. The CDR3 loop spans 13 amino acids. In nucleotides, the CDR3 is TGTGCCACCAGTGATCACAGGAACGGGGAGCTGTTTTTT. As protein: CATSDHRNGELFF.

The genes are TRBV5-1 and TRBJ1-1; no clear D. V lost 4 bases to trimming and J lost 3 bases, with 13 bases between them. The CDR3 sequence is 14 residues long. Germline V gene sequence: CDR1 SGHRS, CDR2 YFSETQ. The CDR3 coding sequence is TGCGCCAGCAGCCCCTCCGGTTCCGACACTGAAGCTTTCTTT. Its protein product is CASSPSGSDTEAFF.

The CDR3 protein is CASTGGGYTF. CDR3 sequence (DNA): TGTGCCAGCACGGGGGGCGGCTACACCTTC. The chain couples TRBV2 to TRBJ1-2, with a weak D call TRBD1 (6 bases). This CDR3 has 10 amino acids. V was pared by 7 bases and J by 8 bases, with 8 bases between. CDR1 SNHLY and CDR2 FYNNEI come from the germline V gene.

The chain recombines TRBV27 with TRBJ2-7, with 7 positions matching TRBD1. In germline, CDR1 is MNHEY, CDR2 SMNVEV (reference sequence). The CDR3 length is 15 residues. V dropped 2 bases and J dropped 5; count of bases not matched to a gene: 9. The CDR3 DNA reads TGTGCCAGCAGTTTAAATGGCCGGGACAGAGACGAGCAGTACTTC. The encoded protein is CASSLNGRDRDEQYF.

The genes are TRBV18 and TRBJ2-1; 7 bases are shared with TRBD1. With 6 bases clipped from V and 8 bases from J, the junction kept 10 bases outside the gene matches. The CDR3 is 14 residues long. CDR1 is KGHSH and CDR2 is LQKENI in the germline V gene. The CDR3 region is CASSLHGTGDEQFF. As DNA, the CDR3 is TGTGCCAGCTCGCTCCACGGTACAGGGGATGAGCAGTTCTTC. The full variable domain, in which reference TRBV18 and TRBJ2-1 provide the parts outside the CDR3, is NAGVMQNPRHLVRRRGQEARLRCSPMKGHSHVYWYRQLPEEGLKFMVYLQKENIIDESGMPKERFSAEFPKEGPSILRIQQVVRGDSAAYFCASSLHGTGDEQFFGPGTRLTVL.

This chain connects TRBV11-1 to TRBJ1-2; possibly TRBD1 for D (6 bases). Germline values: CDR1 SGHAT, CDR2 FQDESV (reference sequence). The CDR3 is 16 amino acids. V lost 5 bases and J lost 7, with 23 bases in between. The CDR3 DNA reads as TGTGCCAGCAGCCCGCCGTACGTGGGGGCGGTAGGTGGCTACACCTTC. Translation gives CASSPPYVGAVGGYTF.

This clone occurred once. The chain has TRBV19 and TRBJ2-6; D remains ambiguous. Trimming removed 3 bases from V and 0 bases from J, with 9 bases in between. The germline gives CDR1 LNHDA, CDR2 SQIVND (reference sequence). The CDR3 runs 16 residues. The chain's CDR3 is CASSIAGPSGANVLTF. CDR3 DNA sequence: TGTGCCAGTAGTATCGCCGGCCCCTCTGGGGCCAACGTCCTGACTTTC.

The rearrangement uses TRBV18 and TRBJ2-5; D possibly corresponds to TRBD2 (6 bases). The CDR3 runs to 16 residues. Germline CDR1 and CDR2: KGHSH and LQKENI. Trimming shortened V by 3 bases and J by 2 bases, and 16 bases separated the two germline ends. CDR3: CASSPTKAGSQETQYF. CDR3 nucleotide sequence: TGTGCCAGCTCACCCACTAAGGCGGGGTCGCAAGAGACCCAGTACTTC. Looking up the rest from reference TRBV18 and TRBJ2-5 gives the full variable domain: NAGVMQNPRHLVRRRGQEARLRCSPMKGHSHVYWYRQLPEEGLKFMVYLQKENIIDESGMPKERFSAEFPKEGPSILRIQQVVRGDSAAYFCASSPTKAGSQETQYFGPGTRLLVL.

The chain combines TRBV6-1 with TRBJ1-4; tentative D call: TRBD1 (6 bases). Trimming removed 1 base at V and 6 bases at J, with 12 bases between. Germline assignment: CDR1 MNHNS and CDR2 SASEGT. CDR3 length: 15 amino acids. Here the CDR3 DNA reads TGTGCCAGCAGTGAAGAACGGGGGGCGTATGAAAAACTGTTTTTT. Amino acids: CASSEERGAYEKLFF.

The gene calls are TRBV19 and TRBJ2-4; D unclear. Trimming cost V 3 bases and J 1 base, with 10 bases left between them. Germline V CDR1 and CDR2: LNHDA, SQIVND (reference sequence). This CDR3 is 15 amino acids long. The CDR3 DNA reads as TGTGCCAGTAGTATTCTCCGGGCGGCCAAAAACATTCAGTACTTC. Its translation: CASSILRAAKNIQYF.

The chain links TRBV7-2 to TRBJ1-2; maybe TRBD1 (5 bases). The CDR3 extends over 16 amino acids. Germline V gives CDR1 SGHTA, CDR2 FQGNSA. The germline V and J ends were trimmed by 2 bases and 4 bases, with 17 bases remaining between them. Here the CDR3 reads CASSLRQNFEFYGYTF. The DNA for the CDR3 is TGTGCCAGCAGCTTAAGACAGAATTTCGAATTCTATGGCTACACCTTC.

The rearrangement links TRBV12-3 or TRBV12-4 to TRBJ1-1; D is uncertain. The CDR3 contains 13 residues. Trimming took off 4 bases at V and 0 bases at J, with 6 bases between the two ends. Written as DNA, the CDR3 is TGTGCCAGCAGTTCCTCAATGAACACTGAAGCTTTCTTT. Translated, it gives CASSSSMNTEAFF.